A single sample is the source of the 20 T cell receptor beta chains below, sequenced in a study of T cell repertoires in cytomegalovirus infection. MiXCR, applied by TCRdb to the reads, yields one record per CDR3 protein. The table records about 160,000 distinct CDR3 sequences, approximately 21% of them present only once. These TCRs are of unknown antigen specificity. This specimen was CD8+ T cells from cultured PBMCs, taken from culture after CMV antigen stimulation. These receptors came from a human donor in good health (CMV status not recorded). Some clones in this sample may be carry-over from other donors' samples.

The CDR3 DNA is TGTGCCAGCAGCCAACTCGACTCCTCAAGCCAAGATACGCAGTATTTT. This encodes CASSQLDSSSQDTQYF. This chain connects TRBV3-1 to TRBJ2-3; D remains unclear. CDR3 length: 16 amino acids. Looked up from germline, CDR1 is LGHDT and CDR2 is YNNKEL (reference sequence). The V and J ends lost 2 bases and 5 bases respectively, with 17 bases between them.

This clonotype was observed a few times. V is TRBV12-3 or TRBV12-4 and J is TRBJ2-1, with D maybe TRBD2 (6 bases). The CDR3 is 17 residues long. Between the trimmed V and J ends, which lost 3 bases and 0 bases, there was a span of 15 bases. Here the CDR3 DNA reads TGTGCCAGCAGTTTGGTGGCGGGGCTCAGCTCCTACAATGAGCAGTTCTTC. It translates to CASSLVAGLSSYNEQFF.

The chain employs TRBV28 and TRBJ1-1, with 7 bases lining up with TRBD1. Germline values: CDR1 MDHEN, CDR2 SYDVKM. This CDR3 is built from 15 residues. J was trimmed by 0 bases and V by 5 bases; bases with no gene match: 6. CDR3 region: CASSPRGGLNTEAFF. Here the CDR3 DNA reads TGTGCCAGCAGTCCCCGAGGGGGCTTGAACACTGAAGCTTTCTTT.

This chain links TRBV11-2 with TRBJ2-5, with no clear D. The CDR3 has 15 amino acids. Deletions cut 5 bases from V and 5 bases from J, with 18 bases between. Germline-derived CDR1 and CDR2 are SGHAT and FQNNGV. CDR3 in amino acids: CASSHTPNSRETQYF. CDR3 nucleotide sequence: TGTGCCAGCAGCCATACCCCGAACAGTCGGGAGACCCAGTACTTC. The variable domain in full, completed from reference TRBV11-2 and TRBJ2-5, reads EAGVAQSPRYKIIEKRQSVAFWCNPISGHATLYWYQQILGQGPKLLIQFQNNGVVDDSQLPKDRFSAERLKGVDSTLKIQPAKLEDSAVYLCASSHTPNSRETQYFGPGTRLLVL.

The chain links TRBV9 to TRBJ2-1; D is unresolved. Trimming took off 3 bases at V and 4 bases at J, with 11 bases between the two ends. Per germline, CDR1 SGDLS and CDR2 YYNGEE. This CDR3 region has 14 residues. The CDR3 loop reads CASSGPPSYNEQFF. CDR3 nucleotide sequence: TGTGCCAGCAGCGGACCGCCCTCATACAATGAGCAGTTCTTC.

V and J are TRBV11-2 and TRBJ1-2; maybe TRBD1 (6 bases). This CDR3 spans 14 amino acids. Trimming cost V 6 bases and J 8 bases, with 19 bases left between them. Germline CDR1 SGHAT, CDR2 FQNNGV. The CDR3 sequence is CASSHPGQLWGYTF. In nucleotides, the CDR3 is TGTGCCAGCAGTCATCCGGGACAACTATGGGGCTACACCTTC.

This clonotype showed up many times. The chain uses TRBV27 and TRBJ2-3; TRBD1 is a possible D gene (5 bases). V lost 5 bases to trimming and J lost 0 bases, with 15 bases between them. The CDR3 spans 16 residues. Germline CDR1 and CDR2: MNHEY and SMNVEV (reference sequence). The CDR3 region is CASSPSPGLSTDTQYF. The CDR3 DNA is TGTGCCAGCAGTCCCAGTCCAGGGCTCAGCACAGATACGCAGTATTTT.

The chain is built from TRBV27 and TRBJ1-5; no firm D call. This CDR3 contains 17 residues. V lost 6 bases, J lost 0 bases, and 18 bases lay in between. Germline CDR1 is MNHEY and CDR2 is SMNVEV (reference sequence). This CDR3 is CASSLNSRVYSNQPQHF. The CDR3 DNA follows: TGTGCCAGCAGCCTCAACTCTCGGGTTTATAGCAATCAGCCCCAGCATTTT.

The J gene is TRBJ1-6, the V gene TRBV14; D gene ambiguous. V was clipped by 0 bases and J by 0 bases, with 9 bases between them. This CDR3 has 17 amino acids. The germline V gene has CDR1 SGHDN and CDR2 FVKESK. CDR3 sequence: CASSQDRSGSYNSPLHF. CDR3 DNA: TGTGCCAGCAGCCAAGACCGTTCTGGCTCCTATAATTCACCCCTCCACTTT.

The chain recombines TRBV7-8 with TRBJ2-1; D ambiguous. The CDR3 loop spans 15 amino acids. CDR1 is SGHVS, CDR2 FQNEAQ, per germline. V dropped 2 bases and J dropped 7 bases, with 15 bases sitting between them. CDR3 bases: TGTGCCAGCAGCTTATTTACGTCCGCGGCAAATGAGCAGTTCTTC. Its translation: CASSLFTSAANEQFF. The full variable domain, completed using reference TRBV7-8 and TRBJ2-1, is GAGVSQSPRYKVAKRGQDVALRCDPISGHVSLFWYQQALGQGPEFLTYFQNEAQLDKSGLPSDRFFAERPEGSVSTLKIQRTQQEDSAVYLCASSLFTSAANEQFFGPGTRLTVL.

The J gene is TRBJ2-1, the V gene TRBV19; no clear D gene. The CDR3 sequence is 14 residues long. Per germline, CDR1 LNHDA and CDR2 SQIVND (reference sequence). With 5 bases removed from V and 8 bases from J, the gap between germline ends came to 16 bases. The DNA for the CDR3 is TGTGCCAGTAGTCGACGGGTACGCTTCGATGAGCAGTTCTTC. Amino acid sequence: CASSRRVRFDEQFF.

This clonotype was seen a few times. Written as DNA, the CDR3 is TGTGCCAGCAGTTTTGGAGGGGGCATCGCAGATACGCAGTATTTT. It is translated as CASSFGGGIADTQYF. The rearrangement uses TRBV12-3 or TRBV12-4 and TRBJ2-3; possibly TRBD1 for D (7 bases). The CDR3 covers 15 residues. V dropped 3 bases and J dropped 4 bases, with 14 bases sitting between them.

This clonotype was picked up a small number of times. CDR3 loop: CASSQDIIPDPYSNQPQHF. The CDR3, as DNA: TGTGCCAGCAGCCAAGATATTATCCCGGACCCGTATAGCAATCAGCCCCAGCATTTT. The chain combines TRBV3-1 with TRBJ1-5; D remains unclear. V lost 0 bases and J lost 0, with 18 bases in between. Germline CDR1 reads LGHDT; CDR2 reads YNNKEL (reference sequence). The CDR3 consists of 19 residues.

The chain employs TRBV4-3 and TRBJ2-3; a weak D match, TRBD2 (7 bases). V lost 0 bases and J 2 bases, leaving 15 bases between the germline ends. Germline V gene lookup returns CDR1 LGHNA and CDR2 YSLEER. CDR3 length: 17 residues. CDR3 bases: TGCGCCAGCAGCCAAGAACTGGCGGGGGCCAACACAGATACGCAGTATTTT. Its protein is CASSQELAGANTDTQYF.

The chain uses TRBV12-3 or TRBV12-4 and TRBJ1-1; no firm D call. The CDR3 is 14 residues long. V was cut by 0 bases and J by 2 bases, with 7 bases left in between. As DNA, the CDR3 is TGTGCCAGCAGTTTAGCGAAAGAAAACACTGAAGCTTTCTTT. Translated: CASSLAKENTEAFF.

V gene TRBV12-3 or TRBV12-4 combines with J gene TRBJ2-7, with 12 bases lining up with TRBD1. V lost 5 bases to trimming and J lost 5 bases; unmatched junction nucleotides: 4. The CDR3 runs 14 residues. The CDR3 protein is CASSPGQGAHEQYF. The CDR3 bases are TGTGCCAGCAGTCCGGGACAGGGGGCTCACGAGCAGTACTTC.

This sequence joins TRBV7-6 and TRBJ2-7, with 8 bases identical to TRBD2. The junction had 6 bases not matched to a gene; V was cut back by 5 bases and J by 9 bases. The CDR3 loop spans 12 amino acids. Germline loops: CDR1 SGHVS, CDR2 FNYEAQ. Written as DNA, the CDR3 is TGTGCCAGCAGCCCGGGGGGGGCTGCGCAGTACTTC. Amino acid sequence: CASSPGGAAQYF.

The table lists this clonotype with a few counts. The chain has TRBV9 and TRBJ1-3, with TRBD1 identical over 8 bases. The CDR3 contains 15 residues. From germline, CDR1 is SGDLS and CDR2 YYNGEE. The chain's CDR3 is CASSRDRFSGNTIYF. In DNA, the CDR3 is TGTGCTTCGAGCCGGGACAGGTTCTCTGGAAACACCATATATTTT.

This clonotype was counted a few times. The J gene is TRBJ2-1, the V gene TRBV4-3; D might be TRBD1 (6 bases). The CDR3 has 13 amino acids. Trimming took off 4 bases at V and 6 bases at J, with 10 bases between the two ends. Germline CDR1 reads LGHNA; CDR2 reads YSLEER. CDR3: CASSPGQLNEQFF. CDR3 DNA: TGCGCCAGCAGCCCAGGACAGCTCAATGAGCAGTTCTTC.

This clonotype was counted between two and nine times. This chain links TRBV6-2 or TRBV6-3 with TRBJ2-1, with D possibly being TRBD2 (5 bases). The CDR3 length is 14 residues. Looked up from germline, CDR1 is MNHEY and CDR2 is SVGEGT. With 9 bases removed from V and 4 bases from J, the gap between germline ends came to 16 bases. The CDR3 DNA sequence: TGTGCCAGTACCGGACTGGATTATTACAATGAGCAGTTCTTC. Amino acid sequence: CASTGLDYYNEQFF.